This record looks at one T cell receptor beta chain sequence and its context. The antigen is not known. V lost 2 bases to trimming and J lost 6 bases, with 19 bases between them. This CDR3 comprises 17 residues. Germline loops: CDR1 MNHEY, CDR2 SMNVEV (reference sequence). The data were obtained in a study of T cells in localized non-small cell lung cancer. Study-wide results and limits: Greater T cell density in blood accompanied longer overall survival. Because researchers sequenced only one region of the tumor, heterogeneity is still possible. Across samples, adjacent lung featured a median 57 of the top 100 tumor clones. Clonality of T cells reached its maximum in uninvolved adjacent lung, surpassing tumor.

The repertoire was sequenced with immunoSEQ multiplex PCR; TCRdb's copy has only in-frame clones and lacks some. The sample comprises 15,000 to 25,000 clones, roughly 83% of which are singletons, and 4.5% to 5.5% rests with the top ten. The rearrangement links TRBV27 to TRBJ2-2; perhaps D is TRBD1 or TRBD2 (5 bases each). This sequence was found in a man aged 40 to 70 with stage I lung adenocarcinoma. This material consisted of peripheral blood, taken before any cancer treatment. The CDR3 region has the DNA TGTGCCAGCAGTTTAATCGGGGCCTCAACGACGGCCGGGGAGCTGTTTTTT. Translation gives CASSLIGASTTAGELFF.